Sequencing of this TCR beta chain was carried out in a study of cytomegalovirus exposure and HLA in healthy donors. As concerns this clone: No antigen is known for it.

The CDR3 is 13 residues long. V dropped 1 base and J dropped 4 bases, with 6 bases sitting between them. CDR1 is LGHNA and CDR2 is YNFKEQ in the germline V gene. Study-wide results and limits: For most subjects, TCR beta sequences were reported to predict HLA-A and HLA-B alleles with accuracy.

Primers for the PCR totalled 60 Vbeta and 13 Jbeta. Profiling relied on immunoSEQ multiplex PCR, and the TCRdb table lists in-frame clones only, not all of them. Of about 200,000 clones detected, more than 65% appear once; the ten largest clones hold approximately 0.63%. This sequence was found in a man younger than 35 in good health and CMV-seronegative. The sample consisted of PBMCs. The rearrangement links TRBV4-2 to TRBJ2-3; possibly TRBD2 for D (6 bases). The CDR3 loop is CASSQGLADTQYF. CDR3 in DNA: TGTGCCAGCAGCCAAGGACTAGCAGATACGCAGTATTTT.